This TCR beta chain emerged from a study of blood T cell repertoires in COVID-19. There are a few counts of this clone. The CDR3 is 13 residues long. The ends were cut back, 6 bases at V and 7 bases at J, with 15 bases in the middle. Germline assignment: CDR1 ENHRY and CDR2 SYGVKD. Clones were read by immunoSEQ multiplex PCR, and TCRdb kept only the in-frame ones, dropping some. This table has around 150,000 clones, around 90% appearing once. The chain couples TRBV10-3 to TRBJ1-1; D is unresolved. The clonotype comes from a human donor in a cohort sampled during active COVID-19. Sequencing was carried out using peripheral blood. The CDR3 loop is CAISPGRESEAFF. The CDR3 DNA reads TGTGCCATCAGCCCGGGTAGGGAGAGTGAAGCTTTCTTT.